This T cell receptor beta chain was recorded in a study of T cell responses to AZD1222 COVID-19 vaccine. The ends were cut back, 5 bases at V and 0 bases at J, with 9 bases in the middle. Germline V gene data show CDR1 as SGDLS and CDR2 as YYNGEE. This CDR3 contains 13 residues. Only in-frame clones appear in the TCRdb table, and some are missing; sequencing was by immunoSEQ multiplex PCR. The data hold over 150,000 clones, with 88% observed a single time. V gene TRBV9 combines with J gene TRBJ2-7, with D perhaps assigned TRBD1 or TRBD2 (5 bases each). The sample consisted of peripheral blood, taken on day 0 of AZD1222 vaccination. This receptor was taken from an adult in good health. The CDR3 nucleotides read TGTGCCAGCAGTGGGGGTAACTCCTACGAGCAGTACTTC. This gives the protein CASSGGNSYEQYF.